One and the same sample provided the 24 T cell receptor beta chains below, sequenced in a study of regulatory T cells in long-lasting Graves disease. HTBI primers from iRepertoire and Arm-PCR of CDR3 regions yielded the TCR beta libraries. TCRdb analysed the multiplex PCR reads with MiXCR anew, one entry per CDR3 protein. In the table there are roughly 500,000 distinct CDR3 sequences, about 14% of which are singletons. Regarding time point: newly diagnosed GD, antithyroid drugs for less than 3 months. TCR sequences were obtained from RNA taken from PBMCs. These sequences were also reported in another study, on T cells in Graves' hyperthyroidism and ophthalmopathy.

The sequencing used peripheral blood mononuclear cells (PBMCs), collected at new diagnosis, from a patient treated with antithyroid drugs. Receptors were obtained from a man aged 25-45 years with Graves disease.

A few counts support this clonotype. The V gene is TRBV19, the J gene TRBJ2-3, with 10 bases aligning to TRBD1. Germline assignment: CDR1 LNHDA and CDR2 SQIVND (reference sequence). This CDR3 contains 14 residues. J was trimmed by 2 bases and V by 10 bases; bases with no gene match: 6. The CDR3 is CATEDRGVTDTQYF. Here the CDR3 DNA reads TGTGCCACAGAGGACAGGGGGGTCACAGATACGCAGTATTTT.

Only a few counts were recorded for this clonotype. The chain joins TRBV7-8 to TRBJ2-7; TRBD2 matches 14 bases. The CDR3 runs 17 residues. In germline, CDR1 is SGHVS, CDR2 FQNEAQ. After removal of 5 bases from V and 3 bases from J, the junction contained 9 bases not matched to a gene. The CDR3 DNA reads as TGTGCCAGCAGCAAGACTAGCGGGAGGGCCCCATACTACGAGCAGTACTTC. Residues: CASSKTSGRAPYYEQYF.

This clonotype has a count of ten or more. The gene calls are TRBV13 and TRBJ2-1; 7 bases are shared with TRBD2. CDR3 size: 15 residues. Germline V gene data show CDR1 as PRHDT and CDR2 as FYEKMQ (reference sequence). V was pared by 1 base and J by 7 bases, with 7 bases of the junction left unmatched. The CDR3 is CASSLALGGVNEQFF. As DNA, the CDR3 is TGTGCCAGCAGCTTAGCACTGGGGGGGGTAAATGAGCAGTTCTTC.

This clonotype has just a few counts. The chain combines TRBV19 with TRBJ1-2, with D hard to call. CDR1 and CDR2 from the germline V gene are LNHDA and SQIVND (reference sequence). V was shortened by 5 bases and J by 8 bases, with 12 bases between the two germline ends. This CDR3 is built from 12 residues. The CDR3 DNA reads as TGTGCCAGTAGTCAAGAGCCCGGAGGCTACACCTTC. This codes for CASSQEPGGYTF.

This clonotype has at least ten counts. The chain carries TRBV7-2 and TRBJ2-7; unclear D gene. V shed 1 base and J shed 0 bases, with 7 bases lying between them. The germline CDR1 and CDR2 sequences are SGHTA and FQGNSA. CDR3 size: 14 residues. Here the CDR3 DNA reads TGTGCCAGCAGCTTAGGTTTTATCTCCTACGAGCAGTACTTC. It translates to CASSLGFISYEQYF. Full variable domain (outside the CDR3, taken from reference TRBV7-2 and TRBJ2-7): GAGVSQSPSNKVTEKGKDVELRCDPISGHTALYWYRQSLGQGLEFLIYFQGNSAPDKSGLPSDRFSAERTGGSVSTLTIQRTQQEDSAVYLCASSLGFISYEQYFGPGTRLTVT.

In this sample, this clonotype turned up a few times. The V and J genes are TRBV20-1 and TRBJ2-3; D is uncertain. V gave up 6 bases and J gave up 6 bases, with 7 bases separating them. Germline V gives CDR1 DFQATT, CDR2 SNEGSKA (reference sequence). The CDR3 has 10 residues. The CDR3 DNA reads TGCAGTGCCTTCGAGGATACGCAGTATTTT. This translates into CSAFEDTQYF.

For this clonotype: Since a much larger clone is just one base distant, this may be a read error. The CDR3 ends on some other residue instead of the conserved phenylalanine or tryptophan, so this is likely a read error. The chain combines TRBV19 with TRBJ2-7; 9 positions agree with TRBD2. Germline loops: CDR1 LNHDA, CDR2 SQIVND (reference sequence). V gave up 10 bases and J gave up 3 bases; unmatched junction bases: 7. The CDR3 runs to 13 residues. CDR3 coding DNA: TGTGCCACAACCCGCGGGAGGGGCTACGAGCAGTACTCC. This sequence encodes CATTRGRGYEQYS.

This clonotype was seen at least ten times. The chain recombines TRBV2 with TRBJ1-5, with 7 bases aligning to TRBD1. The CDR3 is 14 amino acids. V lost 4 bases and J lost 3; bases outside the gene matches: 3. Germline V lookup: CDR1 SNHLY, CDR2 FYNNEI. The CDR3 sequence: CASSGQGDNQPQHF. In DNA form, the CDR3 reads TGTGCCAGCAGTGGTCAGGGGGACAATCAGCCCCAGCATTTT.

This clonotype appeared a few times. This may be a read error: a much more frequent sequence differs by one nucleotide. CDR3 sequence reads: CASSKTGRQPLHF. CDR3 coding DNA: TGTGCCAGCAGTAAAACAGGGCGTCAGCCCCTGCATTTT. The chain links TRBV27 to TRBJ1-5; weak D call: TRBD1 (6 bases). Germline loops: CDR1 MNHEY, CDR2 SMNVEV (reference sequence). The CDR3 has 13 residues.

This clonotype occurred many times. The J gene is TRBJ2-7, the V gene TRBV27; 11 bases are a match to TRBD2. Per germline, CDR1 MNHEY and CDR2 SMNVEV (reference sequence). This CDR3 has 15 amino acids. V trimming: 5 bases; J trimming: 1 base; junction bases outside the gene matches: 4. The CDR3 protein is CASSPLAGVSYEQYF. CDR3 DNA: TGTGCCAGCAGTCCACTAGCGGGAGTTTCCTACGAGCAGTACTTC.

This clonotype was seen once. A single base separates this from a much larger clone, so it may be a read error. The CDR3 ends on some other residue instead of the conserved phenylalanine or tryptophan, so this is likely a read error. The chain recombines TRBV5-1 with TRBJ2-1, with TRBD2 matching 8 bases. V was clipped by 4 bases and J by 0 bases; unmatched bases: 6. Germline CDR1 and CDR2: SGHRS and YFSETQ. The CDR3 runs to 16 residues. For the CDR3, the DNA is TGCGCCAGCAGCACGTTAGCGGGGAGCTCCTACAATGAGCAGTTCTCC. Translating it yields CASSTLAGSSYNEQFS.

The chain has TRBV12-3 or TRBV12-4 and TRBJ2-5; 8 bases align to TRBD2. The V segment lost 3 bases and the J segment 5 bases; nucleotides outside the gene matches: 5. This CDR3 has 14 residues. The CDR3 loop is CASSFAGGWETQYF. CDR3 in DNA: TGTGCCAGCAGTTTTGCGGGGGGCTGGGAGACCCAGTACTTC.

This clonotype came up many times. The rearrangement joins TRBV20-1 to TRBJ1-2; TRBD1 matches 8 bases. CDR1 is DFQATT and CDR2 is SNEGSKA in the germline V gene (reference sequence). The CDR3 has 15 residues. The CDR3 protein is CSGDPPGQEVYGYTF. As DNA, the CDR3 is TGCAGCGGAGACCCCCCGGGACAGGAAGTCTATGGCTACACCTTC.

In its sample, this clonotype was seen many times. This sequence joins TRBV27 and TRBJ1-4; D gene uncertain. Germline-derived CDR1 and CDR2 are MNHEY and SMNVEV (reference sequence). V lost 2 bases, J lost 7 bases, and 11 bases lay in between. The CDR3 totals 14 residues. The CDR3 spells CASSLAVAAEKLFF. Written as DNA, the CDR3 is TGTGCCAGCAGTTTAGCTGTCGCGGCTGAAAAACTGTTTTTT.

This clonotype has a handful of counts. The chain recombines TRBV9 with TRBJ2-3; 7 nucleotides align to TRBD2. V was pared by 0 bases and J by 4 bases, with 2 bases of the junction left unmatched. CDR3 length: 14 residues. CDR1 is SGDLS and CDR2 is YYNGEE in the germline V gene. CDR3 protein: CASSVELASDTQYF. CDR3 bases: TGTGCCAGCAGCGTAGAACTAGCGTCAGATACGCAGTATTTT.

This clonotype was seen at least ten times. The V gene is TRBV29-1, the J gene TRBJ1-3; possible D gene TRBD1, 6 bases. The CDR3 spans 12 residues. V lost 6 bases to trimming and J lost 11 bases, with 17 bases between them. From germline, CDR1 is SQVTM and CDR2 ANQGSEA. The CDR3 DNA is TGCAGCGTAATGCTAGGGGGGGCCTCCATATATTTT. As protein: CSVMLGGASIYF.

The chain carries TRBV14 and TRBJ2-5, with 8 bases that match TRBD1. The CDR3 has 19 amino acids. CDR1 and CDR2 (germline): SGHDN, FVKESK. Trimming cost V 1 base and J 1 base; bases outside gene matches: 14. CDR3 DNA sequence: TGTGCCAGCAGCCAAGGCTGGACAGGGATAACCCAATTCCAAGAGACCCAGTACTTC. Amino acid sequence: CASSQGWTGITQFQETQYF.

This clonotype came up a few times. CDR3: CASSLGSGQGAGGYTF. CDR3 nucleotide sequence: TGTGCCAGCAGCCTCGGTTCGGGACAGGGGGCGGGCGGCTACACCTTC. This chain links TRBV13 with TRBJ1-2; TRBD1 matches at 12 bases. V dropped 5 bases and J dropped 8; count of bases not matched to a gene: 12. This CDR3 spans 16 amino acids. Germline CDR1 and CDR2: PRHDT and FYEKMQ (reference sequence).

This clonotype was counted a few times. DNA for the CDR3: TGCAGCGTGGAATATTACAGGGGATCCGGCCCCGGGTCGGGACTAGAATATGAGCAGTTCTTC. Translation gives CSVEYYRGSGPGSGLEYEQFF. The chain uses TRBV29-1 and TRBJ2-1, with D tentatively TRBD2 (8 bases). V was shortened by 6 bases and J by 8 bases, with 41 bases between the two germline ends. Germline CDR1 is SQVTM and CDR2 is ANQGSEA. The CDR3 is 21 residues long.

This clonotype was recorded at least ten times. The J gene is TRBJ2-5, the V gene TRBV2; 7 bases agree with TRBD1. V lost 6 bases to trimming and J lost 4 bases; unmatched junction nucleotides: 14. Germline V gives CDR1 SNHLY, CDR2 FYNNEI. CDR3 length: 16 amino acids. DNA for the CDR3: TGTGCCAGCAGAGAATTGGGACAGCCAGAGAGAGAGACCCAGTACTTC. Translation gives CASRELGQPERETQYF.

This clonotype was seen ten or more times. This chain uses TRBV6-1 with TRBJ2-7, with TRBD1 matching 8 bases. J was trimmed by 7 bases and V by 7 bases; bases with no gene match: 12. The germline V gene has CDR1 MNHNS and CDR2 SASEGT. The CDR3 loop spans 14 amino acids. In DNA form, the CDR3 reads TGTGCCAGCACCCCTCAGGGGGCCCTGGGGGAGCAGTACTTC. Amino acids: CASTPQGALGEQYF.

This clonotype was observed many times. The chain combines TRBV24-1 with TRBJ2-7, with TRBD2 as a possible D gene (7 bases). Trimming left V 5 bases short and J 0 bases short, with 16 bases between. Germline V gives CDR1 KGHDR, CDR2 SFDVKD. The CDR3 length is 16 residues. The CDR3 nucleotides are TGTGCCACCAGTGGCGCGGGGGCGGGAGTCTCCTACGAGCAGTACTTC. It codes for CATSGAGAGVSYEQYF.

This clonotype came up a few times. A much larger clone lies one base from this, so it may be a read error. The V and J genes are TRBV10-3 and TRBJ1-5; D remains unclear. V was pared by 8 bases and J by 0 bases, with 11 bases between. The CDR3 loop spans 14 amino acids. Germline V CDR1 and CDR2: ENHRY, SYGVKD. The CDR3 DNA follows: TGTGCCATCGGCGCACAGAATAGCAATCAGCCCCAGCATTTT. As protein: CAIGAQNSNQPQHF.

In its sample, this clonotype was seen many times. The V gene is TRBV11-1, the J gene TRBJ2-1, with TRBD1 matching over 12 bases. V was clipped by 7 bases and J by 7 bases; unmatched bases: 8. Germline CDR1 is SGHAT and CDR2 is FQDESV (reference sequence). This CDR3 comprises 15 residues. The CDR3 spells CASIPGTGGLNEQFF. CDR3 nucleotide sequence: TGTGCCAGCATCCCGGGGACAGGGGGCTTAAATGAGCAGTTCTTC.